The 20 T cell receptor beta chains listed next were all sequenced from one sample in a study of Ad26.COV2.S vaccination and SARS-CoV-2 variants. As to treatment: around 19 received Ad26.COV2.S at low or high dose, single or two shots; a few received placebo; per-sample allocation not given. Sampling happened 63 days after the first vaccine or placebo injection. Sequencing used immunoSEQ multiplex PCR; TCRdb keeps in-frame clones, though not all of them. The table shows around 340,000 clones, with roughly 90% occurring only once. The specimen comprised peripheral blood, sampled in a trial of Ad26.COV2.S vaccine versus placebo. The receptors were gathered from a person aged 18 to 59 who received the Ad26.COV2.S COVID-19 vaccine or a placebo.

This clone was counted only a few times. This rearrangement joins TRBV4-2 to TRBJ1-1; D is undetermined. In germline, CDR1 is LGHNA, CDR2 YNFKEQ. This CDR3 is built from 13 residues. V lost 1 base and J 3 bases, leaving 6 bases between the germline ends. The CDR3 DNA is TGTGCCAGCAGCCAAGCAGCGGACACTGAAGCTTTCTTT. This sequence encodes CASSQAADTEAFF.

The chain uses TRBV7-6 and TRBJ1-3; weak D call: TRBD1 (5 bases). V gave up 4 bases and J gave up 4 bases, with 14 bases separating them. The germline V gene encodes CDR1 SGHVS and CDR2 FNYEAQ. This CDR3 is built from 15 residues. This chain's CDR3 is CASSWGQGQGNTIYF. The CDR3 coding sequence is TGTGCCAGCAGCTGGGGTCAAGGACAAGGAAACACCATATATTTT.

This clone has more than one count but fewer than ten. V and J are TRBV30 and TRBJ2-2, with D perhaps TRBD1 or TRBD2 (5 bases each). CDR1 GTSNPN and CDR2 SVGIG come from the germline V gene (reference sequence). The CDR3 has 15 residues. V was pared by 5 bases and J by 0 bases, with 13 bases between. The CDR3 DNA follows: TGTGCCTGGCTGACGGGACCTACGAACACCGGGGAGCTGTTTTTT. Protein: CAWLTGPTNTGELFF. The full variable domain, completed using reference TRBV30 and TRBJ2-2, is SQTIHQWPATLVQPVGSPLSLECTVEGTSNPNLYWYRQAAGRGLQLLFYSVGIGQISSEVPQNLSASRPQDRQFILSSKKLLLSDSGFYLCAWLTGPTNTGELFFGEGSRLTVL.

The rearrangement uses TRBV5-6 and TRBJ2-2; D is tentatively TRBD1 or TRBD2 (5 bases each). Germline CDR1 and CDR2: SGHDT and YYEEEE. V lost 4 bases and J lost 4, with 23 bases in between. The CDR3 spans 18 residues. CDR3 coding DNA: TGTGCCAGCAGCCTTTCCCGGTTTGGTCGAGGGGCCACCGGGGAGCTGTTTTTT. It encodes CASSLSRFGRGATGELFF. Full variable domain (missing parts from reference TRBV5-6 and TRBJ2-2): DAGVTQSPTHLIKTRGQQVTLRCSPKSGHDTVSWYQQALGQGPQFIFQYYEEEERQRGNFPDRFSGHQFPNYSSELNVNALLLGDSALYLCASSLSRFGRGATGELFFGEGSRLTVL.

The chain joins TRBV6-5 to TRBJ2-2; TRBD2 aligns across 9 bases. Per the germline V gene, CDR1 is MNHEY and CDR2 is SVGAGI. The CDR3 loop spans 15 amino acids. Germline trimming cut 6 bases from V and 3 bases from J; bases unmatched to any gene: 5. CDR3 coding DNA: TGTGCCAGCAGCCCCGGGACTAGCTACACCGGGGAGCTGTTTTTT. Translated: CASSPGTSYTGELFF.

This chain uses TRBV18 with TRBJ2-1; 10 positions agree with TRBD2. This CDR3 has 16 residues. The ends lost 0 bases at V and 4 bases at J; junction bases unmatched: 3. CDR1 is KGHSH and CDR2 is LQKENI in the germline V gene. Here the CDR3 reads CASSPPASGGYNEQFF. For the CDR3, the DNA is TGTGCCAGCTCACCACCGGCTAGCGGGGGATACAATGAGCAGTTCTTC.

CDR3 protein: CASSPGLAGGSGEQYF. The DNA of the CDR3 is TGTGCCAGCAGCCCCGGACTAGCGGGAGGTTCGGGTGAGCAGTACTTC. This chain connects TRBV7-2 to TRBJ2-7; 14 bases match TRBD2. V dropped 5 bases and J dropped 7; count of bases not matched to a gene: 10. This CDR3 is 16 amino acids long. Germline V gene sequence: CDR1 SGHTA, CDR2 FQGNSA.

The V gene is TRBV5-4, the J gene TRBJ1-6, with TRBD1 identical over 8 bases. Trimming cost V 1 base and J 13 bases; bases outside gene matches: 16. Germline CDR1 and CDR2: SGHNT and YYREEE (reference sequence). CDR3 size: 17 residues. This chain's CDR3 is CASSLTVRTGRVVPLHF. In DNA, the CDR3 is TGTGCCAGCAGCTTGACCGTCCGGACAGGGCGGGTGGTTCCCCTCCACTTT.

The CDR3 sequence is CSVERRRGRRETQYF. The CDR3, as DNA: TGCAGCGTTGAACGCCGGAGGGGGCGCAGGGAGACCCAGTACTTC. J is TRBJ2-5 and V is TRBV29-1; D perhaps matches TRBD1 (7 bases). CDR3 length equals 15 residues. Germline-derived CDR1 and CDR2 are SQVTM and ANQGSEA. Trimming stripped 2 bases from V and 5 bases from J, with 18 bases between.

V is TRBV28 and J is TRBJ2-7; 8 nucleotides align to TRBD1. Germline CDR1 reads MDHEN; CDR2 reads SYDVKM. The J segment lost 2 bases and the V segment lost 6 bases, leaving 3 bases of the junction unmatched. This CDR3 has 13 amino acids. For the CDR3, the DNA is TGTGCCAGCAGGAGACAGGGGACCTACGAGCAGTACTTC. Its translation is CASRRQGTYEQYF.

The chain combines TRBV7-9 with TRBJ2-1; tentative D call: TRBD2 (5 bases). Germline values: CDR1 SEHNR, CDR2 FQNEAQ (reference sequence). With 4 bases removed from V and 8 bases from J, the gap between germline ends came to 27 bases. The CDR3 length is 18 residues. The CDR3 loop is CASSSIVISEGPVDEQFF. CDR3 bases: TGTGCCAGCAGCTCGATAGTGATTTCTGAGGGCCCGGTAGATGAGCAGTTCTTC.

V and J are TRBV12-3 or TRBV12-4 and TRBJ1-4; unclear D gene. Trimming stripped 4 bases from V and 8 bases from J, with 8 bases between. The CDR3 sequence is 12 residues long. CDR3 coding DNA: TGTGCCAGCAGTTCACTGGGGGAAAAACTGTTTTTT. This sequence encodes CASSSLGEKLFF.

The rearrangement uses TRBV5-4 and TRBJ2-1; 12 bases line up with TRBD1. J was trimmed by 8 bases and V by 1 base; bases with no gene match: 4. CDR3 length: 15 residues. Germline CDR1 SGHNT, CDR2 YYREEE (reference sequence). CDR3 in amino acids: CASSLRDRGQYEQFF. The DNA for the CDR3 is TGTGCCAGCAGCTTGAGGGACAGGGGGCAGTATGAGCAGTTCTTC.

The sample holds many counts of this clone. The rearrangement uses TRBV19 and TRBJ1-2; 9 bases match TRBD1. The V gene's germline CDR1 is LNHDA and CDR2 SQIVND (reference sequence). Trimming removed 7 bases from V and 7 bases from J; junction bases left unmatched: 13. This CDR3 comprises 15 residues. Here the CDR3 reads CASNSAGQGGSGYTF. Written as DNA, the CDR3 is TGTGCCAGTAACTCTGCGGGACAGGGTGGAAGTGGCTACACCTTC.

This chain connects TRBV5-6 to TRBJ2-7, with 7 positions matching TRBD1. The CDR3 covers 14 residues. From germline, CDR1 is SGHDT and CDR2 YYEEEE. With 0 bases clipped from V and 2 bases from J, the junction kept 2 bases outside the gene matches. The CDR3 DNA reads TGTGCCAGCAGCTTGGGGGACAGCCCCTACGAGCAGTACTTC. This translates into CASSLGDSPYEQYF.

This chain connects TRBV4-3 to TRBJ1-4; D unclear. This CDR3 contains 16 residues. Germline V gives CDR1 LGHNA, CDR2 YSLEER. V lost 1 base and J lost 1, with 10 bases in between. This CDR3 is CASSQASYGTNEKLFF. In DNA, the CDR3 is TGCGCCAGCAGCCAAGCCTCTTATGGAACTAATGAAAAACTGTTTTTT.

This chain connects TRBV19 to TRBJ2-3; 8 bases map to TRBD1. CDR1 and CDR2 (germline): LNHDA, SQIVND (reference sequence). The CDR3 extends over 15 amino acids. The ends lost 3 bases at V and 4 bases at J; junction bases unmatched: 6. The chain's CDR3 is CASSIRGRMADTQYF. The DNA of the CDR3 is TGTGCCAGTAGTATCAGGGGGCGCATGGCAGATACGCAGTATTTT.

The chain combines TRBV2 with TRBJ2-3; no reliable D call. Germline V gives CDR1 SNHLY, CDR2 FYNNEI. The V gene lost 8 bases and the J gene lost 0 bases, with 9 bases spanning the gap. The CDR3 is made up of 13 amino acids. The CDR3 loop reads CASAPPSTDTQYF. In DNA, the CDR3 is TGTGCCAGCGCACCCCCTAGCACAGATACGCAGTATTTT. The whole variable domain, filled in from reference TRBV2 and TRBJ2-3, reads EPEVTQTPSHQVTQMGQEVILRCVPISNHLYFYWYRQILGQKVEFLVSFYNNEISEKSEIFDDQFSVERPDGSNFTLKIRSTKLEDSAMYFCASAPPSTDTQYFGPGTRLTVL.

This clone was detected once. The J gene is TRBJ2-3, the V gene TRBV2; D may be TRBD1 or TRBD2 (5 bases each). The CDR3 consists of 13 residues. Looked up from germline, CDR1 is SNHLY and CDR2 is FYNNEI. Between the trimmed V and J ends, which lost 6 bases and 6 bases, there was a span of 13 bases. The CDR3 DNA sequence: TGTGCCAGCAGAGTCGGGACGTTCGATACGCAGTATTTT. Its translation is CASRVGTFDTQYF.

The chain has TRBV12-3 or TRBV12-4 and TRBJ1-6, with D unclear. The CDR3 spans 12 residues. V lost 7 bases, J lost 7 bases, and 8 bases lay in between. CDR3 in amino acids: CASTRPNSPLHF. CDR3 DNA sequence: TGTGCCAGCACAAGACCCAATTCACCCCTCCACTTT.